This paragraph reports one TCR beta chain. Its antigen is unknown. All donors were healthy HIV-negative adults lacking recent acute infections or vaccinations. V was cut by 3 bases and J by 6 bases, with 5 bases left in between. This CDR3 comprises 12 residues. Germline V gene sequence: CDR1 SEHNR, CDR2 FQNEAQ (reference sequence). This sample was taken from a study of shared clonotypes between healthy human individuals. The study's findings and limits: With a few donors compared, around 5% of naive CD4 clonotypes were shared.

The repertoire was sequenced with immunoSEQ multiplex PCR; TCRdb's copy has only in-frame clones and lacks some. The sample has approximately 1.5 million clones, nearly 99% seen once. This sequence was found in a man aged 30-40 years in good health. The chain has TRBV7-9 and TRBJ2-2; D is undetermined. Sequences were obtained from naive CD4+ T cells sorted from blood. The subset denotes: CD45RA+ positively selected. As DNA, the CDR3 is TGTGCCAGCAGCTTTTTGTCCGGGGAGCTGTTTTTT. Its protein product is CASSFLSGELFF. Full variable domain (rest looked up from reference TRBV7-9 and TRBJ2-2): DTGVSQNPRHKITKRGQNVTFRCDPISEHNRLYWYRQTLGQGPEFLTYFQNEAQLEKSRLLSDRFSAERPKGSFSTLEIQRTEQGDSAMYLCASSFLSGELFFGEGSRLTVL.